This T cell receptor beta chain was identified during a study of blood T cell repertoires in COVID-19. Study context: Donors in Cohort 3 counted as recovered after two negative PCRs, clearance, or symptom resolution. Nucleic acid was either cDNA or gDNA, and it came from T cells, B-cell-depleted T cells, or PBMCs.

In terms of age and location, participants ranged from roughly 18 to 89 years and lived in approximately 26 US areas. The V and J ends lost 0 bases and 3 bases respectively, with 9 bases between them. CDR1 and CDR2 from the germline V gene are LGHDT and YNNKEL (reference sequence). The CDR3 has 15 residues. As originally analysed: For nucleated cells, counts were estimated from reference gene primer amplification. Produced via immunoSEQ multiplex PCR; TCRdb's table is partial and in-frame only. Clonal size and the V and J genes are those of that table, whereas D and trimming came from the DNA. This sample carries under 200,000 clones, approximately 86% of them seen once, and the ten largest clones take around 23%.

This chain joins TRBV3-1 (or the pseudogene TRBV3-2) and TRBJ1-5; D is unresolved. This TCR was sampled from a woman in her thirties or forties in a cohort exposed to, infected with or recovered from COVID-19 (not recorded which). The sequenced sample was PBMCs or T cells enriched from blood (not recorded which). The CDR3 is CASSQDLTNNQPQHF. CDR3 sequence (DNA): TGTGCCAGCAGCCAAGATCTAACCAACAATCAGCCCCAGCATTTT.